The rows below give T cell receptor beta chains drawn from one sample of a study of cytomegalovirus exposure and HLA in healthy donors. Produced via immunoSEQ multiplex PCR; TCRdb's table is partial and in-frame only. The table shows about 190,000 clones, with 77% occurring only once. Input material: PBMCs. The receptors derive from a woman in her twenties or thirties in good health and CMV-seropositive. Each CDR3 is given with its conserved first and last residue. Each record gives: clone size, V gene, D gene, J gene, CDR3 length, CDR3 DNA, CDR3 protein. D genes are given only for firm matches. A clone size is listed for some rows: how often the clone was seen (once, few, many), or a class if it is expanded.

>once|TRBV2|TRBD1|TRBJ1-2|16
TGTGCCAGCAGTGAACCCCGGACAGGGCCTAACTATGGCTACACCTTC
CASSEPRTGPNYGYTF
>few|TRBV5-1|TRBD2|TRBJ2-3|16
TGCGCCAGCAGCTTGGATAGCGGGGGGGCACCAGATACGCAGTATTTT
CASSLDSGGAPDTQYF
>-|TRBV2|-|TRBJ2-7|13
TGTGCCAGCAACCCAGGGAAATCCTACGAGCAGTACTTC
CASNPGKSYEQYF
>-|TRBV28|-|TRBJ2-3|15
TGTGCCAGCAGTTTGAGTACCACTAGCACAGATACGCAGTATTTT
CASSLSTTSTDTQYF
>-|TRBV28|TRBD1|TRBJ1-5|14
TGTGCCAGCAGTTGGGACAGCCGGAATCAGCCCCAGCATTTT
CASSWDSRNQPQHF
>-|TRBV7-2|-|TRBJ2-3|13
TGTGCCAGCAGCTTAGGGAGCGCAGATACGCAGTATTTT
CASSLGSADTQYF
>-|TRBV14|TRBD2|TRBJ2-2|16
TGTGCCAGCAGCCAAGGAATAGCGGGAGGGCCGTCGGAGCTGTTTTTT
CASSQGIAGGPSELFF
>-|TRBV6-6|TRBD1|TRBJ1-6|16
TGTGCCAGCAGTTACTGGACAGGGCCGATGGAATCACCCCTCCACTTT
CASSYWTGPMESPLHF
>-|TRBV28|TRBD1|TRBJ2-5|14
TGTGCCAGCAACCGGGACAGGGGGCGGGAGACCCAGTACTTC
CASNRDRGRETQYF
>-|TRBV2|TRBD1|TRBJ1-4|14
TGTGCCAGCAGAAAAGGGACAGGGGAAGGAAAACTGTTTTTT
CASRKGTGEGKLFF
>-|TRBV29-1|TRBD1|TRBJ2-7|12
TGCAGCGTTGGGACAGGACGGTACGAGCAGTACTTC
CSVGTGRYEQYF
>-|TRBV29-1|TRBD1|TRBJ1-2|13
TGCAGCGTTCCGGGACAGGGGTTGGTTGGCTACACCTTC
CSVPGQGLVGYTF
>-|TRBV19|TRBD1|TRBJ2-7|13
TGTGCCAGTAGTCTTGACAGGGGCAGCGAGCAGTACTTC
CASSLDRGSEQYF
>-|TRBV23-1|TRBD2|TRBJ2-2|19
TGCGCCAGCAGTCAATCCGGTGTGAGGCGGGGGGGTTGCACCGGGGAGCTGTTTTTT
CASSQSGVRRGGCTGELFF
>-|TRBV28|TRBD2|TRBJ2-5|15
TGTGCCAGCAGTTGGGGACTAGCGGGGTTTGAGACCCAGTACTTC
CASSWGLAGFETQYF
>-|TRBV5-6|TRBD1|TRBJ2-7|16
TGTGCCCCCAGGAACAGGGGGCTCTGTCAGGGGTACGAGCAGTACTTC
CAPRNRGLCQGYEQYF
>-|TRBV19|-|TRBJ1-1|13
TGTGCCAGTAGGCCCAACTTGAACACTGAAGCTTTCTTT
CASRPNLNTEAFF
>few|TRBV9|TRBD2|TRBJ2-6|20
TGTGCCAGCAGCCCCCGCTCCGGGCTAGCGGAAATCTCTGGGGCCAACGTCCTGACTTTC
CASSPRSGLAEISGANVLTF
>-|TRBV25-1|TRBD1|TRBJ1-6|16
TGTGCCAGCAGTAGCAGGGGGAGCTCCTATAATTCACCCCTCCACTTT
CASSSRGSSYNSPLHF
>-|TRBV5-1|-|TRBJ1-3|14
TGCGCCAGCAGCAAGGACAGACCTGGAAACACCATATATTTT
CASSKDRPGNTIYF
>-|TRBV27|-|TRBJ2-7|15
TGTGCCAGCAGTTTATATACGGGGAGCTCCTACGAGCAGTACTTC
CASSLYTGSSYEQYF
>-|TRBV28|TRBD1|TRBJ1-4|13
TGTGCCAGCATCCGGGACAGGGAAGGAAAACTGTTTTTT
CASIRDREGKLFF
>-|TRBV5-1|-|TRBJ2-5|14
TGCGCCAGCAGCTCCACGACAGGTTCGCGGACCCAGTACTTC
CASSSTTGSRTQYF
>few|TRBV30|TRBD2|TRBJ2-1|12
TGTGCCTGGGACGGACTAGCGGGATTCATATTCTTC
CAWDGLAGFIFF
>few|TRBV6-1|-|TRBJ2-1|14
TGTGCCAGCAGTCGGTCAGGGGGGACGGATGAGCAGTTCTTC
CASSRSGGTDEQFF
>-|TRBV28|-|TRBJ1-1|14
TGTGCCAGCAGTTTATTATCCAGGGGCATCGAAGCTTTCTTT
CASSLLSRGIEAFF
>-|TRBV5-1|-|TRBJ1-1|11
TGCGCCAGTGTAATGAACACTGAAGCTTTCTTT
CASVMNTEAFF
>few|TRBV18|TRBD1|TRBJ1-1|16
TGTGCCAGCTCACCCCGGCAGGGGGACGTGAACACTGAAGCTTTCTTT
CASSPRQGDVNTEAFF
>once|TRBV7-9|-|TRBJ1-5|15
TGTGCCAGCAGCTTGGGGCAGGGGATCGGTCAGCCCCAGCATTTT
CASSLGQGIGQPQHF
>-|TRBV19|TRBD2|TRBJ2-2|15
TGTGCCAGTAGTACTAGCGGGAGAAACGCCGGGGAGCTGTTTTTT
CASSTSGRNAGELFF
>-|TRBV5-4|-|TRBJ1-5|13
TGTGCCAGCAGCTCCGGGGTGGGTCAGCCCCAGCATTTT
CASSSGVGQPQHF
>-|TRBV29-1|-|TRBJ1-1|11
TGCAGCGCCGTGGGGGGACGAGAAGCTTTCTTT
CSAVGGREAFF
>-|TRBV28|-|TRBJ1-5|13
TGTGCCTGGGCAAGGGGAATCGATCAGCCCCAGCATTTT
CAWARGIDQPQHF
>-|TRBV7-2|-|TRBJ1-1|13
TGTGCCAGCAGCTCCCCCCCAGGGACTGAAGCTTTCTTT
CASSSPPGTEAFF
>-|TRBV5-3|TRBD2|TRBJ2-1|15
TGTGCCAGAAGCCGGGGACTAGCGATGAGGAATGAGCAGTTCTTC
CARSRGLAMRNEQFF
>-|TRBV27|-|TRBJ2-5|14
TGTGCCAGCAGTTTAGGGGGGGGGCGTGGGACCCAGTACTTC
CASSLGGGRGTQYF
>few|TRBV27|-|TRBJ2-7|19
TGTGCCAGCAGTTCCTCGGGGCCCTTCAGGGGCTCGGAGCGTTACGAGCAGTACTTC
CASSSSGPFRGSERYEQYF
>-|TRBV4-2|-|TRBJ2-7|15
TGTGCCAGCACCTTAACCGGGGTACGAGATCTGGAGCAGTACTTC
CASTLTGVRDLEQYF
>-|TRBV9|TRBD2|TRBJ2-5|13
TGTGCCAGCTCCAGCGGGATCCAAGAGACCCAGTACTTC
CASSSGIQETQYF
>once|TRBV4-2|TRBD1|TRBJ1-2|14
TGTGCCAGCAGCCAAGAGACAGGGCGGTATGGCTACACCTTC
CASSQETGRYGYTF
>-|TRBV18|TRBD2|TRBJ2-1|15
TGTGCCAGCTCACCAGGGACTAGCGGATACAATGAGCAGTTCTTC
CASSPGTSGYNEQFF
>-|TRBV6-5|-|TRBJ2-7|12
TGTGCCAGTACAGGTAGGAACTACGAGCAGTACTTC
CASTGRNYEQYF
>once|TRBV27|-|TRBJ2-3|14
TGTGCCAGCAGTTTTACAGGGTTCCCGGATACGCAGTATTTT
CASSFTGFPDTQYF
>-|TRBV30|-|TRBJ1-5|15
TGTGCCTGGAGCGGACAGTTTTTTCGCAATCAGCCCCAGCATTTT
CAWSGQFFRNQPQHF
>few|TRBV5-6|-|TRBJ1-4|15
TGTGCCAGCAGCTTTACCCCAGGGGTTCGGGAAAAACTGTTTTTT
CASSFTPGVREKLFF
>-|TRBV28|-|TRBJ1-5|14
TGTGCCAGCAGTTTATTACAGGCCAATCAGCCCCAGCATTTT
CASSLLQANQPQHF
>-|TRBV7-9|TRBD2|TRBJ2-1|15
TGTGCCAGCAGCTTTGTAGTAGCGGGGGGCAATGAGCAGTTCTTC
CASSFVVAGGNEQFF
>-|TRBV5-1|TRBD1|TRBJ1-1|14
TGCGCCAGCAGCGGGGGGACAGGGAGCACTGAAGCTTTCTTT
CASSGGTGSTEAFF
>-|TRBV7-8|TRBD1|TRBJ1-3|16
TGTGCCAGCAGCCCTTTCAGGGGGCAATCTGGAAACACCATATATTTT
CASSPFRGQSGNTIYF